This T cell receptor beta chain was obtained from a study of cytomegalovirus exposure and HLA in healthy donors. Study-level results: Association with HLA alleles at 0.05 false discovery rate was found for 15,000 to 20,000 TCR beta sequences in a later analysis. The presence/absence work took it that sequencing depth was about the same across donors. TCR beta chains numbering under 200 were designated cytomegalovirus-associated.

About this clone itself: The target antigen is unknown. It is unclear where the CDR3 begins or ends on the DNA, so no DNA is shown, and the CDR3 is as TCRdb lists it.

In the PCR, 60 Vbeta and 13 Jbeta primers were used. The assay was immunoSEQ multiplex PCR, and TCRdb's table has in-frame clones only and misses some. Of 200,000 to 250,000 clones listed, 78% are singletons. With termini counted, the CDR3 has 15 amino acids. Per the germline V gene, CDR1 is MNHEY and CDR2 is SVGAGI. Sequencing was performed on PBMCs. This sequence was found in a boy aged 5 to 17 in good health and CMV-seronegative. The chain is built from TRBV6-5 and TRBJ2-2; the table's D call, TRBD2, was not checked against the DNA. The CDR3 loop reads CASSSSRDGTGELFF.